Listed below are T cell receptor beta chains from one sample, sequenced in a study of T cell responses to AZD1222 COVID-19 vaccine. The repertoire was sequenced with immunoSEQ multiplex PCR; TCRdb's copy has only in-frame clones and lacks some. Here the sample spans tens of thousands of clones, 80% to 90% being singletons. Here the sequenced sample was peripheral blood, taken on day 0 of AZD1222 vaccination. These receptors all come from an adult in good health. CDR3s include the opening cysteine and the closing phenylalanine or tryptophan. A D gene is named only where the DNA matches it firmly. A clone size is listed for some rows: how often the clone was seen (once, few, many), or a class if it is expanded.

J gene: TRBJ1-6
clone size: NA
D gene: TRBD1
V gene: TRBV3-1/TRBV3-2
CDR3 DNA: TGTGCCAGCAGCCAGGGACAGGTCCATAATTCACCCCTCCACTTT
CDR3 protein: CASSQGQVHNSPLHF

J gene: TRBJ2-1
clone size: NA
D gene: NA
V gene: TRBV11-1
CDR3 DNA: TGTGCCAGCAGCTTTGGAGGATGGGACGGGGACAATGAGCAGTTCTTC
CDR3 protein: CASSFGGWDGDNEQFF

J gene: TRBJ1-3
clone size: NA
D gene: NA
V gene: TRBV5-6
CDR3 DNA: TGTGCCAGCAGCTTCGCTGGCACGGGCTCTGGAAACACCATATATTTT
CDR3 protein: CASSFAGTGSGNTIYF

J gene: TRBJ1-1
clone size: once
D gene: TRBD1
V gene: TRBV5-1
CDR3 DNA: TGCGCCAGCAGGGCTGGACAGGGGGACACTGAAGCTTTCTTT
CDR3 protein: CASRAGQGDTEAFF

J gene: TRBJ1-1
clone size: few
D gene: NA
V gene: TRBV4-3
CDR3 DNA: TGCGCCAGCAGCCTGAGTTGGCAGCACACTGAAGCTTTCTTT
CDR3 protein: CASSLSWQHTEAFF

J gene: TRBJ1-2
clone size: NA
D gene: NA
V gene: TRBV4-2
CDR3 DNA: TGTGCCAGCAGCCCTCGGACAGAATTCTATGGCTACACCTTC
CDR3 protein: CASSPRTEFYGYTF

J gene: TRBJ1-1
clone size: NA
D gene: NA
V gene: TRBV27
CDR3 DNA: TGTGCCAGCAGACGGATTATGGGTAGGGCTGAAGCTTTCTTT
CDR3 protein: CASRRIMGRAEAFF

J gene: TRBJ2-4
clone size: NA
D gene: NA
V gene: TRBV9
CDR3 DNA: TGTGCCAGCAGCCCCGAAGTTGGTGAAAACATTCAGTACTTC
CDR3 protein: CASSPEVGENIQYF

J gene: TRBJ1-6
clone size: once
D gene: TRBD1
V gene: TRBV7-9
CDR3 DNA: TGTGCCAGCAGCTTAGCGAGACAGGGGAATTCACCCCTCCACTTT
CDR3 protein: CASSLARQGNSPLHF

J gene: TRBJ2-5
clone size: few
D gene: NA
V gene: TRBV18
CDR3 DNA: TGTGCCAGCTCACCGCGTTCCCACCAAGAGACCCAGTACTTC
CDR3 protein: CASSPRSHQETQYF

J gene: TRBJ1-5
clone size: few
D gene: NA
V gene: TRBV6-5
CDR3 DNA: TGTGCCAGCAGCTACAGGGCCGGCAATCAGCCCCAGCATTTT
CDR3 protein: CASSYRAGNQPQHF

J gene: TRBJ2-7
clone size: NA
D gene: TRBD2
V gene: TRBV27
CDR3 DNA: TGTGCCAGCAGTTTATCCCCCGCGGGGGACTACGAGCAGTACTTC
CDR3 protein: CASSLSPAGDYEQYF

J gene: TRBJ1-1
clone size: once
D gene: TRBD1
V gene: TRBV5-8
CDR3 DNA: TGTGCCAACAACAGGGGGCAATCAGCTGAAGCTTTCTTT
CDR3 protein: CANNRGQSAEAFF

J gene: TRBJ2-7
clone size: NA
D gene: NA
V gene: TRBV5-1
CDR3 DNA: TGCGCCAGCAGCTTGGTATGGGACGAGCAGTACTTC
CDR3 protein: CASSLVWDEQYF

J gene: TRBJ2-3
clone size: NA
D gene: NA
V gene: TRBV5-6
CDR3 DNA: TGTGCCAGCAGCCGCGACTTTGCTAGCACAGATACGCAGTATTTT
CDR3 protein: CASSRDFASTDTQYF

J gene: TRBJ1-5
clone size: once
D gene: NA
V gene: TRBV2
CDR3 DNA: TGTGCCAGCAGTGAAAGGGGCTGGGAAAATCAGCCCCAGCATTTT
CDR3 protein: CASSERGWENQPQHF

J gene: TRBJ1-5
clone size: few
D gene: NA
V gene: TRBV30
CDR3 DNA: TGTGCCTGGTCTGAGGGGGTAACTCAGCCCCAGCATTTT
CDR3 protein: CAWSEGVTQPQHF

J gene: TRBJ2-2
clone size: NA
D gene: NA
V gene: TRBV21-1
CDR3 DNA: TGTGCGACGCGGAAAGTACAGGCGAACACCGGGGAGCTGTTTTTT
CDR3 protein: CATRKVQANTGELFF

J gene: TRBJ2-7
clone size: NA
D gene: TRBD1
V gene: TRBV7-9
CDR3 DNA: TGTGCCAGCAGCTCATCCGGGACAGGGACGACCGAGCAGTACTTC
CDR3 protein: CASSSSGTGTTEQYF

J gene: TRBJ2-7
clone size: once
D gene: NA
V gene: TRBV7-9
CDR3 DNA: TGTGCCAGCAGCCGGGGACATGAACCCTACGAGCAGTACTTC
CDR3 protein: CASSRGHEPYEQYF

J gene: TRBJ1-5
clone size: NA
D gene: NA
V gene: TRBV30
CDR3 DNA: TGTGCCTGGAGTGTAACCATTAATCAGCCCCAGCATTTT
CDR3 protein: CAWSVTINQPQHF

J gene: TRBJ2-7
clone size: NA
D gene: NA
V gene: TRBV6-1
CDR3 DNA: TGTGCCAGCAGTGAAACTGGGACCAAGTCCTACGAGCAGTACTTC
CDR3 protein: CASSETGTKSYEQYF

J gene: TRBJ1-6
clone size: NA
D gene: NA
V gene: TRBV4-3
CDR3 DNA: TGCGCCAGCAGCCAAGATAATGTGAATTCACCCCTCCACTTT
CDR3 protein: CASSQDNVNSPLHF

J gene: TRBJ2-1
clone size: NA
D gene: TRBD1
V gene: TRBV28
CDR3 DNA: TGTGCCAGCAGTTTGGGAGGGGGGACAGGGTCCTACAATGAGCAGTTCTTC
CDR3 protein: CASSLGGGTGSYNEQFF

J gene: TRBJ2-7
clone size: NA
D gene: NA
V gene: TRBV10-1
CDR3 DNA: TGCGCCAGCAGCCGGGTAGGGGACTCCTACGAGCAGTACTTC
CDR3 protein: CASSRVGDSYEQYF

J gene: TRBJ1-6
clone size: NA
D gene: TRBD1
V gene: TRBV28
CDR3 DNA: TGTGCCAGCAGTTTCCGGGACAGGGCGAATTCACCCCTCCACTTT
CDR3 protein: CASSFRDRANSPLHF

J gene: TRBJ2-7
clone size: NA
D gene: NA
V gene: TRBV9
CDR3 DNA: TGTGCCAGCAGCCCCATGGGGGACCCCTACGAGCAGTACTTC
CDR3 protein: CASSPMGDPYEQYF

J gene: TRBJ2-1
clone size: NA
D gene: TRBD1
V gene: TRBV28
CDR3 DNA: TGTGCCAGCAGTTCCGGGACAGGCAACAATGAGCAGTTCTTC
CDR3 protein: CASSSGTGNNEQFF

J gene: TRBJ1-6
clone size: NA
D gene: NA
V gene: TRBV7-2
CDR3 DNA: TGTGCCAGCAGCTCCCGGGCCAGGGGCGAAAATTCACCCCTCCACTTT
CDR3 protein: CASSSRARGENSPLHF

J gene: TRBJ1-1
clone size: NA
D gene: NA
V gene: TRBV30
CDR3 DNA: TGTGCCTGGACCATAGAGGGTCGGTGGAACACTGAAGCTTTCTTT
CDR3 protein: CAWTIEGRWNTEAFF

J gene: TRBJ1-4
clone size: NA
D gene: NA
V gene: TRBV4-3
CDR3 DNA: TGCGCCAGCAGCTCTAGTGAAAAACTGTTTTTT
CDR3 protein: CASSSSEKLFF

J gene: TRBJ2-5
clone size: NA
D gene: TRBD2
V gene: TRBV6-2/TRBV6-3
CDR3 DNA: TGTGCCAGCAGCCTCCCAAAGCGGGGCCCAGAGACCCAGTACTTC
CDR3 protein: CASSLPKRGPETQYF

J gene: TRBJ1-4
clone size: NA
D gene: NA
V gene: TRBV7-2
CDR3 DNA: TGTGCCAGCAGCCTGGGACGGGCGGCTGAAAAACTGTTTTTT
CDR3 protein: CASSLGRAAEKLFF

J gene: TRBJ2-1
clone size: NA
D gene: NA
V gene: TRBV5-4
CDR3 DNA: TGTGCCAGCAGCTTGGGCCCAACGAGCTCCTACAATGAGCAGTTCTTC
CDR3 protein: CASSLGPTSSYNEQFF

J gene: TRBJ1-5
clone size: NA
D gene: NA
V gene: TRBV7-2
CDR3 DNA: TGTGCCAGCAGCTCCAGGGGTAAGCAGCCCCAGCATTTT
CDR3 protein: CASSSRGKQPQHF

J gene: TRBJ2-3
clone size: NA
D gene: TRBD1
V gene: TRBV19
CDR3 DNA: TGTGCCAGCAGCAGTACCATCAGGGGGACGGGAGATACGCAGTATTTT
CDR3 protein: CASSSTIRGTGDTQYF

J gene: TRBJ1-5
clone size: NA
D gene: TRBD1
V gene: TRBV18
CDR3 DNA: TGTGCCAGCTCACAATCCGGGACAGAGAATCAGCCCCAGCATTTT
CDR3 protein: CASSQSGTENQPQHF

J gene: TRBJ1-6
clone size: NA
D gene: TRBD1
V gene: TRBV14
CDR3 DNA: TGTGCCAGCAGCCCATGGGACAGTCAGTATAATTCACCCCTCCACTTT
CDR3 protein: CASSPWDSQYNSPLHF

J gene: TRBJ2-1
clone size: NA
D gene: NA
V gene: TRBV5-1
CDR3 DNA: TGCGCCAGCAGCTTGGGGGCAGGGGCGTTAGCCAATGAGCAGTTCTTC
CDR3 protein: CASSLGAGALANEQFF

J gene: TRBJ2-1
clone size: NA
D gene: NA
V gene: TRBV11-3
CDR3 DNA: TGTGCCAGCAGCGAAAGGCCCGGGACATCAGAATACAATGAGCAGTTCTTC
CDR3 protein: CASSERPGTSEYNEQFF

J gene: TRBJ2-6
clone size: NA
D gene: NA
V gene: TRBV27
CDR3 DNA: TGTGCCAGCAGTTTGGGGAGGCCCGGGTTAACTGGGGCCAACGTCCTGACTTTC
CDR3 protein: CASSLGRPGLTGANVLTF

J gene: TRBJ1-5
clone size: NA
D gene: NA
V gene: TRBV28
CDR3 DNA: TGTGCCAGCAGTTTGGGGGGGCCCCAACGGGCCCAGCATTTT
CDR3 protein: CASSLGGPQRAQHF

J gene: TRBJ2-5
clone size: NA
D gene: NA
V gene: TRBV3-1/TRBV3-2
CDR3 DNA: TGTGCCAGCAGCCAAGATATAGCCCTAGCAGTCCAGTACTTC
CDR3 protein: CASSQDIALAVQYF

J gene: TRBJ2-3
clone size: NA
D gene: TRBD2
V gene: TRBV27
CDR3 DNA: TGTGCCAGCAGTTCGAGGACTAGCGGGGGCCCAGATACGCAGTATTTT
CDR3 protein: CASSSRTSGGPDTQYF

J gene: TRBJ1-1
clone size: NA
D gene: NA
V gene: TRBV5-5
CDR3 DNA: TGTGCCAGCAGCTTGGAGGGCCTGAACACTGAAGCTTTCTTT
CDR3 protein: CASSLEGLNTEAFF

J gene: TRBJ2-1
clone size: few
D gene: TRBD2
V gene: TRBV6-4
CDR3 DNA: TGTGCCAGCAGTTCCCTAGCGGGGGCCGGCAATGAGCAGTTCTTC
CDR3 protein: CASSSLAGAGNEQFF

J gene: TRBJ2-1
clone size: NA
D gene: TRBD2
V gene: TRBV3-1/TRBV3-2
CDR3 DNA: TGTGCCAGCAGCCTAGGGACTAGCGGGGGGGCACCCTACAATGAGCAGTTCTTC
CDR3 protein: CASSLGTSGGAPYNEQFF

J gene: TRBJ2-7
clone size: NA
D gene: NA
V gene: TRBV3-1/TRBV3-2
CDR3 DNA: TGTGCCAGCAGCCAATATCGTTTCCGGGACACAACCTACGAGCAGTACTTC
CDR3 protein: CASSQYRFRDTTYEQYF